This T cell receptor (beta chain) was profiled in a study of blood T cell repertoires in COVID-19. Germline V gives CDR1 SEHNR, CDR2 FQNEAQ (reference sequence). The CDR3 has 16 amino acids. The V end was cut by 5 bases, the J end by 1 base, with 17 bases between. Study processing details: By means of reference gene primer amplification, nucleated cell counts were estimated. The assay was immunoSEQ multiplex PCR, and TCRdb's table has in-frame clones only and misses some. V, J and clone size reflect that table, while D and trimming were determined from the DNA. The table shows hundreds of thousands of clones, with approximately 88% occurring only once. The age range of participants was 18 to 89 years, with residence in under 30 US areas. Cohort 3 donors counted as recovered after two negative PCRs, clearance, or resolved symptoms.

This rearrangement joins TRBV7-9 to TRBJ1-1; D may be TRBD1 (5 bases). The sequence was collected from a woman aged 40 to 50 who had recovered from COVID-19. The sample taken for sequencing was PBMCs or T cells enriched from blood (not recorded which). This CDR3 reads CASSPVWGRENTEAFF. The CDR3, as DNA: TGTGCCAGCAGCCCTGTATGGGGCAGGGAGAACACTGAAGCTTTCTTT. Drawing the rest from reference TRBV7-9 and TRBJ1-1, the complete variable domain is DTGVSQNPRHKITKRGQNVTFRCDPISEHNRLYWYRQTLGQGPEFLTYFQNEAQLEKSRLLSDRFSAERPKGSFSTLEIQRTEQGDSAMYLCASSPVWGRENTEAFFGQGTRLTVV.